The text below deals with one T cell receptor beta chain. Its antigen is not identified. Libraries were prepared by immunoSEQ multiplex PCR; TCRdb keeps only in-frame clonotypes and omits some of them. Of 90,000 to 110,000 clones listed, around 90% are singletons. This entry is derived from a study of T cell responses to AZD1222 COVID-19 vaccine. Study results and caveats: Scientists sampled the repertoires only once the peak T cell response had passed. There were mostly white British donors and more females than males, and clonal diversity was possibly underestimated. Reports say nearly half of spike-specific TCRs go after unmutated variant regions.

Sequenced here: peripheral blood, sampled on day 0 of MenACWY control vaccination. The clonotype comes from an adult in good health.

The CDR3 DNA sequence: TGTGCCAGTAGTACCCCGACTAGCGGGAGAGTTAATGAGCAGTTCTTC. Encoded protein: CASSTPTSGRVNEQFF. The chain recombines TRBV19 with TRBJ2-1; 12 positions agree with TRBD2. With 4 bases clipped from V and 7 bases from J, the junction kept 8 bases outside the gene matches. CDR1 LNHDA and CDR2 SQIVND come from the germline V gene (reference sequence). The CDR3 extends over 16 amino acids. Complete variable domain (other parts from reference TRBV19 and TRBJ2-1): DGGITQSPKYLFRKEGQNVTLSCEQNLNHDAMYWYRQDPGQGLRLIYYSQIVNDFQKGDIAEGYSVSREKKESFPLTVTSAQKNPTAFYLCASSTPTSGRVNEQFFGPGTRLTVL.